These 19 T cell receptor beta chains share one sample of origin, sequenced in a study of cytomegalovirus exposure and HLA in healthy donors. Researchers ran the PCR with 60 Vbeta and 13 Jbeta primers. Clones were sequenced by immunoSEQ multiplex PCR, and TCRdb holds only the in-frame ones, with some missing. The table records some 140,000 clones, roughly 80% of them present only once. Sequencing was performed on PBMCs. Every receptor here comes from a woman aged 50 to 65 in good health and CMV-seropositive.

The chain combines TRBV28 with TRBJ1-5; 7 positions match TRBD1. The CDR3 spans 16 residues. V shed 3 bases, J shed 5 bases, and the junction held 10 bases outside the gene matches. In germline, CDR1 is MDHEN, CDR2 SYDVKM. This chain's CDR3 is CASSFYAGGPHQPQHF. The DNA of the CDR3 is TGTGCCAGCAGTTTCTACGCAGGGGGGCCCCATCAGCCCCAGCATTTT. Full variable domain (outside the CDR3, taken from reference TRBV28 and TRBJ1-5): DVKVTQSSRYLVKRTGEKVFLECVQDMDHENMFWYRQDPGLGLRLIYFSYDVKMKEKGDIPEGYSVSREKKERFSLILESASTNQTSMYLCASSFYAGGPHQPQHFGDGTRLSIL.

The rearrangement joins TRBV7-2 to TRBJ1-1; D possibly corresponds to TRBD1 (5 bases). V lost 8 bases, J lost 7 bases, and 17 bases lay in between. This CDR3 region has 13 residues. Germline CDR1 and CDR2: SGHTA and FQGNSA. The DNA of the CDR3 is TGTGCCAGCGCGTGGGGGGGTGTCGGTGAAGCTTTCTTT. Translation gives CASAWGGVGEAFF.

The chain joins TRBV7-2 to TRBJ2-3; TRBD2 aligns across 11 bases. V lost 7 bases to trimming and J lost 3 bases; unmatched junction nucleotides: 6. The CDR3 loop spans 15 amino acids. Germline CDR1 is SGHTA and CDR2 is FQGNSA. CDR3 DNA: TGTGCCAGCACCAACCTAGCGGGGGGAACAGATACGCAGTATTTT. Protein product: CASTNLAGGTDTQYF.

The rearrangement uses TRBV5-1 and TRBJ2-1; TRBD2 matches 10 bases. The CDR3 is made up of 15 amino acids. The V segment lost 2 bases and the J segment 3 bases; nucleotides outside the gene matches: 2. Germline loops: CDR1 SGHRS, CDR2 YFSETQ. CDR3 nucleotides: TGCGCCAGCAGCTTCACTAGCGGGGTCTACAATGAGCAGTTCTTC. It translates to CASSFTSGVYNEQFF.

The CDR3 nucleotides read TGTGCCAGCAGCTCCCTTACAGGGACCGGGGAGCTGTTTTTT. Protein sequence: CASSSLTGTGELFF. The chain has TRBV7-9 and TRBJ2-2; tentative D call: TRBD1 (6 bases). This CDR3 region has 14 residues. From germline, CDR1 is SEHNR and CDR2 FQNEAQ (reference sequence). The V gene lost 4 bases and the J gene lost 5 bases, with 11 bases spanning the gap.

The chain couples TRBV28 to TRBJ1-4; D is undetermined. In germline, CDR1 is MDHEN, CDR2 SYDVKM. With 4 bases removed from V and 0 bases from J, the gap between germline ends came to 15 bases. This CDR3 has 17 residues. The CDR3 sequence: CASSSPSNSATNEKLFF. CDR3 DNA sequence: TGTGCCAGCAGTTCCCCGTCGAACAGTGCAACTAATGAAAAACTGTTTTTT.

The DNA for the CDR3 is TGTGCCAGCAGCTTATACGGAGGGGGGGTGGGCACTGAAGCTTTCTTT. The encoded protein is CASSLYGGGVGTEAFF. V is TRBV7-9 and J is TRBJ1-1, with TRBD1 as a possible D gene (6 bases). V lost 2 bases to trimming and J lost 4 bases, with 17 bases between them. Germline V gives CDR1 SEHNR, CDR2 FQNEAQ (reference sequence). The CDR3 has 16 residues. The whole variable domain, filled in from reference TRBV7-9 and TRBJ1-1, reads DTGVSQNPRHKITKRGQNVTFRCDPISEHNRLYWYRQTLGQGPEFLTYFQNEAQLEKSRLLSDRFSAERPKGSFSTLEIQRTEQGDSAMYLCASSLYGGGVGTEAFFGQGTRLTVV.

The V and J genes are TRBV19 and TRBJ1-2; D is unclear. The CDR3 covers 13 residues. Trimming stripped 6 bases from V and 4 bases from J, with 12 bases between. From germline, CDR1 is LNHDA and CDR2 SQIVND (reference sequence). The CDR3 protein is CASSAGGSYGYTF. The CDR3, as DNA: TGTGCCAGTAGCGCAGGAGGGAGCTATGGCTACACCTTC.

This rearrangement joins TRBV27 to TRBJ1-1; tentative D call: TRBD1 (6 bases). The V gene lost 3 bases and the J gene lost 1 base, with 12 bases spanning the gap. The CDR3 runs 15 residues. CDR1 is MNHEY, CDR2 SMNVEV, per germline (reference sequence). CDR3 sequence reads: CASSFLGQRNTEAFF. The CDR3, as DNA: TGTGCCAGCAGTTTCCTCGGACAGCGGAACACTGAAGCTTTCTTT.

V and J are TRBV27 and TRBJ2-2, with D perhaps matching TRBD1 (5 bases). This CDR3 contains 15 residues. Germline lookup yields CDR1 MNHEY and CDR2 SMNVEV (reference sequence). V was trimmed by 6 bases and J by 7 bases, leaving 18 bases between them. This CDR3 reads CASSSVGQGDGELFF. As DNA, the CDR3 is TGTGCCAGCAGCTCCGTCGGGCAAGGGGACGGGGAGCTGTTTTTT.

V gene TRBV7-8 combines with J gene TRBJ2-5; 7 bases are a match to TRBD1. The closer fit of TRBJ2-7 to the DNA end suggests the J call may be wrong. This CDR3 comprises 15 residues. Germline CDR1 reads SGHVS; CDR2 reads FQNEAQ. CDR3 region: CASSKVRGQYYEQYF. In DNA form, the CDR3 reads TGTGCCAGCAGCAAGGTCCGGGGACAGTACTACGAGCAGTACTTC.

This chain joins TRBV30 and TRBJ1-2; 9 nucleotides line up with TRBD1. With 8 bases clipped from V and 0 bases from J, the junction kept 4 bases outside the gene matches. Germline CDR1 GTSNPN, CDR2 SVGIG (reference sequence). The CDR3 length is 13 residues. In DNA form, the CDR3 reads TGTGCCGGGACAGGGCGCACTAACTATGGCTACACCTTC. It translates to CAGTGRTNYGYTF. The variable domain in full, with the rest retrieved from reference TRBV30 and TRBJ1-2, is SQTIHQWPATLVQPVGSPLSLECTVEGTSNPNLYWYRQAAGRGLQLLFYSVGIGQISSEVPQNLSASRPQDRQFILSSKKLLLSDSGFYLCAGTGRTNYGYTFGSGTRLTVV.

The CDR3 spells CASSLMVLGTANSGANVLTF. The CDR3 coding sequence is TGTGCCAGCAGCTTAATGGTCTTGGGGACAGCAAACTCTGGGGCCAACGTCCTGACTTTC. This chain links TRBV7-3 with TRBJ2-6; 7 nucleotides line up with TRBD1. The CDR3 contains 20 residues. Germline V gene lookup returns CDR1 SGHTA and CDR2 FQGTGA. V lost 1 base to trimming and J lost 0 bases; unmatched junction nucleotides: 12.

With regard to this clone: Different DNA sequences within this sample yield the same CDR3. The gene calls are TRBV13 and TRBJ2-1; 8 nucleotides match TRBD1. Trimming removed 3 bases from V and 4 bases from J; junction bases left unmatched: 5. The CDR3 is 15 residues long. Germline CDR1 and CDR2: PRHDT and FYEKMQ (reference sequence). The CDR3, as DNA: TGTGCCAGCAGCTTCGGTACAGGGGGTTACAATGAGCAGTTCTTC. This codes for CASSFGTGGYNEQFF.

The rearrangement joins TRBV28 to TRBJ1-3; 8 bases map to TRBD1. Germline V gene sequence: CDR1 MDHEN, CDR2 SYDVKM. Unmatched junction bases numbered 7, after V lost 10 bases and J lost 2 bases. The CDR3 is 14 residues long. As DNA, the CDR3 is TGTGCCACCCACATGGACAGGGCTGGAAACACCATATATTTT. Encoded protein: CATHMDRAGNTIYF.

The V and J genes are TRBV4-3 and TRBJ1-4; 8 bases match TRBD1. The germline CDR1 and CDR2 sequences are LGHNA and YSLEER. The CDR3 spans 16 residues. After removal of 3 bases from V and 2 bases from J, the junction contained 5 bases not matched to a gene. CDR3 in amino acids: CASSQFTGGTNEKLFF. The CDR3 coding sequence is TGCGCCAGCAGCCAGTTCACAGGGGGGACTAATGAAAAACTGTTTTTT.

The rearrangement uses TRBV2 and TRBJ1-6; maybe TRBD1 (5 bases). This CDR3 is 18 amino acids long. V shed 3 bases and J shed 2 bases, with 17 bases lying between them. Germline CDR1 and CDR2: SNHLY and FYNNEI. The CDR3 loop is CASSDLGSGATYNSPLHF. Written as DNA, the CDR3 is TGTGCCAGCAGTGACTTGGGCAGCGGGGCTACCTATAATTCACCCCTCCACTTT.

The chain joins TRBV7-3 to TRBJ2-2, with TRBD1 matching over 8 bases. The CDR3 runs 17 residues. Trimming removed 2 bases from V and 5 bases from J; junction bases left unmatched: 10. Germline-derived CDR1 and CDR2 are SGHTA and FQGTGA. The CDR3 DNA is TGTGCCAGCAGCTTAGGTGGACAGGGCCGGGAGACCGGGGAGCTGTTTTTT. This encodes CASSLGGQGRETGELFF.

This clone was found a few times. The chain joins TRBV15 to TRBJ2-5; TRBD2 matches 11 bases. The J call may not be correct, given that the DNA end is closer to TRBJ2-7. The length of the CDR3 is 18 residues. Germline V gives CDR1 LNHNV, CDR2 YYDKDF (reference sequence). This chain's CDR3 is CATSRDPPSGGRRFEQYF. DNA for the CDR3: TGTGCCACCAGCAGAGATCCGCCTAGCGGGGGGCGTCGGTTCGAGCAGTACTTC.